Presented here are 32 T cell receptor beta chains from one specimen sequenced in a study of PD-1 blockade in classical Hodgkin lymphoma (dated by TCRdb to 2019 to 2021). Library preparation was by the immunoSEQ multiplex PCR assay. TCRdb re-hosts the immuneACCESS table, in-frame sequences only. Its copies lack some clones; in the studies checked, an unresolved V gene accounts for under half of them, and the cause for the rest is not known. In all, the sample holds tens of thousands of clones, and more than 85% of those were seen once. The top ten constitute 3.8% of the sample. This specimen's time point label, per the study, means: newly diagnosed, previously untreated cHL patient sample. Specimen: peripheral blood mononuclear cells (PBMCs). All receptors come from a human donor with classical Hodgkin lymphoma.

The V and J genes are TRBV7-8 and TRBJ2-7; perhaps TRBD1 as D (6 bases). Germline CDR1 SGHVS, CDR2 FQNEAQ. Trimming removed 4 bases from V and 5 bases from J, with 15 bases in between. This CDR3 comprises 14 residues. The CDR3 coding sequence is TGTGCCAGCAGCTCCGGACAGACCGTTCACGAGCAGTACTTC. This sequence encodes CASSSGQTVHEQYF.

V usage is TRBV6-1 and J usage is TRBJ1-5; D is perhaps TRBD1 (5 bases). Trimming removed 7 bases at V and 5 bases at J, with 12 bases between. This CDR3 is built from 13 residues. Per the germline V gene, CDR1 is MNHNS and CDR2 is SASEGT. The CDR3 DNA is TGTGCCAGCAATCGGGGCGATGATCAGCCCCAGCATTTT. Translation gives CASNRGDDQPQHF.

The chain links TRBV27 to TRBJ2-7; D is unresolved. The CDR3 consists of 15 residues. The germline V gene has CDR1 MNHEY and CDR2 SMNVEV (reference sequence). The V and J ends lost 5 bases and 0 bases respectively, with 14 bases between them. CDR3 nucleotide sequence: TGTGCCAGCAGTGCTCGCGGCCTCAGCTCCTACGAGCAGTACTTC. The encoded protein is CASSARGLSSYEQYF.

V usage is TRBV10-3 and J usage is TRBJ1-2, with TRBD1 matching over 11 bases. This CDR3 region has 14 residues. Germline V gene sequence: CDR1 ENHRY, CDR2 SYGVKD. Losses at the gene ends were 4 bases for V and 7 bases for J; bases not matched to a gene: 5. The CDR3 spells CAISATGTGGGYTF. The CDR3 DNA reads as TGTGCCATCAGTGCCACGGGGACAGGGGGTGGCTACACCTTC.

This clone was detected only once. The chain combines TRBV19 with TRBJ2-5, with 12 bases that match TRBD2. The trim removed 5 bases at V and 2 bases at J, leaving 6 bases unmatched. This CDR3 is 16 amino acids long. From germline, CDR1 is LNHDA and CDR2 SQIVND (reference sequence). CDR3 residues: CASSEGLAGTQETQYF. As DNA, the CDR3 is TGTGCCAGTAGTGAGGGACTAGCGGGCACACAAGAGACCCAGTACTTC.

This chain connects TRBV6-6 to TRBJ1-5; D uncertain. Germline assignment: CDR1 MNHNY and CDR2 SVGAGI (reference sequence). V lost 6 bases, J lost 5 bases, and 17 bases lay in between. The CDR3 sequence is 15 residues long. CDR3 in amino acids: CASRPIGRGDQPQHF. The CDR3 coding sequence is TGTGCCAGCAGACCCATCGGTCGTGGGGATCAGCCCCAGCATTTT.

The chain employs TRBV4-1 and TRBJ2-1, with 7 positions matching TRBD2. The V and J ends lost 5 bases and 5 bases, in that order; junction bases with no gene match: 12. The CDR3 has 16 amino acids. Germline CDR1 reads MGHRA; CDR2 reads YSYEKL. The chain's CDR3 is CASSKAALAANNEQFF. In DNA form, the CDR3 reads TGCGCCAGCAGCAAGGCGGCGCTAGCGGCGAACAATGAGCAGTTCTTC.

V usage is TRBV2 and J usage is TRBJ2-7, with a weak D call TRBD2 (6 bases). Between the trimmed V and J ends, which lost 6 bases and 4 bases, there was a span of 13 bases. The CDR3 runs to 13 residues. Germline V gene data show CDR1 as SNHLY and CDR2 as FYNNEI. The CDR3 sequence: CASRRDGTYEQYF. In DNA, the CDR3 is TGTGCCAGCAGACGGGACGGGACTTACGAGCAGTACTTC.

This clone appeared once. The gene calls are TRBV6-5 and TRBJ2-3; D is unclear. This CDR3 comprises 13 residues. CDR1 is MNHEY and CDR2 is SVGAGI in the germline V gene. The germline V and J ends were trimmed by 6 bases and 2 bases, with 9 bases remaining between them. CDR3 sequence: CASSLQITDTQYF. CDR3 bases: TGTGCCAGCAGCCTTCAGATCACAGATACGCAGTATTTT.

The chain carries TRBV27 and TRBJ2-4; D perhaps matches TRBD2 (5 bases). Per germline, CDR1 MNHEY and CDR2 SMNVEV (reference sequence). The V and J ends lost 0 bases and 0 bases respectively, with 6 bases between them. The length of the CDR3 is 15 residues. As DNA, the CDR3 is TGTGCCAGCAGTTTATCGGCGGGAGCCAAAAACATTCAGTACTTC. Translating gives CASSLSAGAKNIQYF.

The J gene is TRBJ2-1, the V gene TRBV5-1, with 7 bases lining up with TRBD2. The CDR3 loop spans 14 amino acids. Germline lookup yields CDR1 SGHRS and CDR2 YFSETQ. V shed 5 bases, J shed 7 bases, and the junction held 9 bases outside the gene matches. CDR3 region: CASSPLSSGNEQFF. CDR3 DNA sequence: TGCGCCAGCAGTCCCTTATCTAGCGGAAATGAGCAGTTCTTC.

This sequence joins TRBV27 and TRBJ1-2, with TRBD1 as a possible D gene (6 bases). Germline V gives CDR1 MNHEY, CDR2 SMNVEV (reference sequence). Trimming shortened V by 8 bases and J by 4 bases, and 17 bases separated the two germline ends. The CDR3 is made up of 14 amino acids. CDR3 bases: TGTGCCAGCGGAACACAACAGGGCTCCTATGGCTACACCTTC. It specifies CASGTQQGSYGYTF.

The genes are TRBV21-1 and TRBJ1-3. TRBV21-1 is labeled a pseudogene. There are 12 residues in the CDR3. The CDR3 DNA reads TGTGCCAGCAGCATTTCTGGAAACACCATATATTTT. Its protein is CASSISGNTIYF.

V gene TRBV19 combines with J gene TRBJ2-3, with D possibly being TRBD2 (5 bases). Trimming removed 6 bases at V and 6 bases at J, with 19 bases between. Germline V CDR1 and CDR2: LNHDA, SQIVND (reference sequence). This CDR3 region has 15 residues. CDR3 nucleotides: TGTGCCAGTAGAGCGGCGAGTCCGGGTTCGGATACGCAGTATTTT. It translates to CASRAASPGSDTQYF.

The V and J genes are TRBV5-1 and TRBJ1-1, with TRBD1 matching over 7 bases. CDR3 length: 15 amino acids. The V gene's germline CDR1 is SGHRS and CDR2 YFSETQ. J was trimmed by 3 bases and V by 4 bases; bases with no gene match: 9. CDR3 DNA: TGCGCCAGCAGCAGTACAGGGGCCCAGGACACTGAAGCTTTCTTT. It specifies CASSSTGAQDTEAFF.

This chain joins TRBV18 and TRBJ2-7; 7 bases are shared with TRBD2. There are 15 residues in the CDR3. Looked up from germline, CDR1 is KGHSH and CDR2 is LQKENI. V gave up 0 bases and J gave up 3 bases; unmatched junction bases: 5. CDR3 sequence: CASSPPSREGYEQYF. The CDR3 DNA follows: TGTGCCAGCTCACCACCTAGCAGGGAGGGCTACGAGCAGTACTTC.

The CDR3 spells CASSELETGTGEKLFF. In nucleotides, the CDR3 is TGTGCCAGCAGTGAACTAGAAACAGGGACGGGAGAAAAACTGTTTTTT. This chain joins TRBV25-1 and TRBJ1-4; tentative D call: TRBD1 (6 bases). Trimming stripped 2 bases from V and 8 bases from J, with 18 bases between. Germline V gene lookup returns CDR1 MGHDK and CDR2 SYGVNS. The CDR3 has 16 amino acids.

V and J are TRBV7-2 and TRBJ2-7; TRBD2 agrees at 10 bases. CDR1 and CDR2 (germline): SGHTA, FQGNSA. The CDR3 has 15 amino acids. V was pared by 4 bases and J by 2 bases, with 5 bases of the junction left unmatched. CDR3 sequence: CASSSRTSGPYEQYF. The CDR3 DNA follows: TGTGCCAGCAGCTCCCGGACTAGCGGCCCCTACGAGCAGTACTTC.

The chain links TRBV19 to TRBJ2-5; TRBD2 matches at 7 bases. CDR3 length equals 15 residues. V lost 3 bases and J lost 5; bases outside the gene matches: 9. Germline CDR1 reads LNHDA; CDR2 reads SQIVND (reference sequence). CDR3 bases: TGTGCCAGTAGTATGGGTTCGCGGGAGTGGGAGACCCAGTACTTC. This encodes CASSMGSREWETQYF.

The rearrangement links TRBV28 to TRBJ2-2; D perhaps matches TRBD1 (5 bases). Germline V gene lookup returns CDR1 MDHEN and CDR2 SYDVKM. The CDR3 is 13 residues long. V gave up 7 bases and J gave up 4 bases, with 10 bases separating them. The CDR3 loop reads CASIRAATGELFF. Here the CDR3 DNA reads TGTGCCAGCATCAGGGCGGCCACCGGGGAGCTGTTTTTT. Supplemented by reference TRBV28 and TRBJ2-2, the full variable domain reads DVKVTQSSRYLVKRTGEKVFLECVQDMDHENMFWYRQDPGLGLRLIYFSYDVKMKEKGDIPEGYSVSREKKERFSLILESASTNQTSMYLCASIRAATGELFFGEGSRLTVL.

This clone was counted once. J is TRBJ2-3 and V is TRBV9; D call uncertain. V lost 2 bases, J lost 0 bases, and 13 bases lay in between. The CDR3 has 16 residues. Germline V gene sequence: CDR1 SGDLS, CDR2 YYNGEE. The CDR3 sequence is CASSVSVGASTDTQYF. The DNA for the CDR3 is TGTGCCAGCAGCGTCTCTGTAGGAGCTAGCACAGATACGCAGTATTTT.

This clone was observed a single time. The chain couples TRBV6-1 to TRBJ2-7, with D hard to call. With 5 bases removed from V and 9 bases from J, the gap between germline ends came to 14 bases. This CDR3 has 12 amino acids. Germline CDR1 is MNHNS and CDR2 is SASEGT. CDR3 nucleotides: TGTGCCAGCAGTATATCAGGTTTGATGCAGTACTTC. Protein product: CASSISGLMQYF.

CDR3 nucleotides: TGTGCCAGCAGCGTACGGGACGGGAGGGAGACCCAGTACTTC. It encodes CASSVRDGRETQYF. This rearrangement joins TRBV9 to TRBJ2-5; 7 nucleotides line up with TRBD2. Per the germline V gene, CDR1 is SGDLS and CDR2 is YYNGEE. This CDR3 has 14 amino acids. V dropped 1 base and J dropped 5; count of bases not matched to a gene: 5.

This chain uses TRBV29-1 with TRBJ2-1, with 8 bases that match TRBD2. CDR3 length: 13 amino acids. Germline CDR1 reads SQVTM; CDR2 reads ANQGSEA. V lost 4 bases and J lost 5; bases outside the gene matches: 4. The CDR3 reads CSVGTGGNNEQFF. In DNA form, the CDR3 reads TGCAGCGTTGGTACGGGAGGGAACAATGAGCAGTTCTTC.

This rearrangement joins TRBV18 to TRBJ1-5; no definite D call. The length of the CDR3 is 13 residues. Trimming pared 4 bases from V and 1 base from J, leaving 5 bases between. CDR1 and CDR2 (germline): KGHSH, LQKENI. CDR3 amino acids: CASSLDSNQPQHF. The CDR3 DNA follows: TGTGCCAGCTCACTTGACAGCAATCAGCCCCAGCATTTT. The entire variable domain, with the rest obtained from reference TRBV18 and TRBJ1-5, is as follows: NAGVMQNPRHLVRRRGQEARLRCSPMKGHSHVYWYRQLPEEGLKFMVYLQKENIIDESGMPKERFSAEFPKEGPSILRIQQVVRGDSAAYFCASSLDSNQPQHFGDGTRLSIL.

The chain joins TRBV28 to TRBJ1-5; 9 nucleotides line up with TRBD1. Trimming removed 4 bases from V and 1 base from J; junction bases left unmatched: 8. This CDR3 region has 17 residues. Germline CDR1 reads MDHEN; CDR2 reads SYDVKM. The CDR3 spells CASSSPRGQGSNQPQHF. CDR3 in DNA: TGTGCCAGCAGTTCGCCACGGGGACAGGGAAGCAATCAGCCCCAGCATTTT.

V is TRBV30 and J is TRBJ1-6; possible D gene TRBD1, 5 bases. This CDR3 has 18 residues. Trimming shortened V by 2 bases and J by 0 bases, and 17 bases separated the two germline ends. The germline gives CDR1 GTSNPN, CDR2 SVGIG (reference sequence). CDR3 coding DNA: TGTGCCTGGAGTCCGGGACGGAGGATGAGCTCCTATAATTCACCCCTCCACTTT. Protein: CAWSPGRRMSSYNSPLHF.

V usage is TRBV7-2 and J usage is TRBJ2-6, with unresolved D. The germline V gene encodes CDR1 SGHTA and CDR2 FQGNSA. CDR3 size: 16 residues. V dropped 5 bases and J dropped 2 bases, with 13 bases sitting between them. The CDR3 sequence is CASSPQTGPGANVLTF. Here the CDR3 DNA reads TGTGCCAGCAGCCCCCAGACTGGGCCTGGGGCCAACGTCCTGACTTTC.

This clone showed up just once. The rearrangement joins TRBV7-9 to TRBJ1-1, with no clear D. Germline values: CDR1 SEHNR, CDR2 FQNEAQ (reference sequence). V dropped 5 bases and J dropped 1 base, with 11 bases sitting between them. The CDR3 has 14 residues. The CDR3 reads CASSAGLGNTEAFF. The CDR3 DNA sequence: TGTGCCAGCAGCGCTGGACTCGGGAACACTGAAGCTTTCTTT.

This clone occurred once. The chain's CDR3 is CASSVQGGYEQYF. The CDR3 coding sequence is TGTGCCAGTAGTGTCCAGGGTGGTTACGAGCAGTACTTC. The V call is TRBV19, the J call TRBJ2-7; the D gene is possibly TRBD1 (5 bases). This CDR3 contains 13 residues. Trimming removed 5 bases from V and 4 bases from J, with 12 bases in between. CDR1 LNHDA and CDR2 SQIVND come from the germline V gene (reference sequence). Together with reference TRBV19 and TRBJ2-7, the CDR3 gives the full variable domain: DGGITQSPKYLFRKEGQNVTLSCEQNLNHDAMYWYRQDPGQGLRLIYYSQIVNDFQKGDIAEGYSVSREKKESFPLTVTSAQKNPTAFYLCASSVQGGYEQYFGPGTRLTVT.

This clone appeared a single time. V and J are TRBV11-2 and TRBJ2-1; D unresolved. Trimming cost V 1 base and J 7 bases, with 14 bases left between them. The CDR3 consists of 15 residues. The germline CDR1 and CDR2 sequences are SGHAT and FQNNGV. The CDR3 sequence is CASSLGIAKGNEQFF. The DNA of the CDR3 is TGTGCCAGCAGCTTAGGGATCGCTAAAGGGAATGAGCAGTTCTTC. The entire variable domain, with the rest obtained from reference TRBV11-2 and TRBJ2-1, is as follows: EAGVAQSPRYKIIEKRQSVAFWCNPISGHATLYWYQQILGQGPKLLIQFQNNGVVDDSQLPKDRFSAERLKGVDSTLKIQPAKLEDSAVYLCASSLGIAKGNEQFFGPGTRLTVL.

CDR3 region: CASSLASSGLVSTDTQYF. CDR3 in DNA: TGTGCCAGCAGCTTAGCGTCTTCGGGACTAGTTAGCACAGATACGCAGTATTTT. V usage is TRBV7-2 and J usage is TRBJ2-3; 8 bases fit TRBD2. Germline assignment: CDR1 SGHTA and CDR2 FQGNSA. The length of the CDR3 is 18 residues. The ends lost 0 bases at V and 0 bases at J; junction bases unmatched: 8.